This T cell receptor (beta chain) came from a study of OX40 agonist ivuxolimab in advanced cancers. Overall study context: Cancers in dose escalation were hepatocellular, melanoma, renal cell and head and neck.

The table came from immunoSEQ multiplex PCR; TCRdb's copy has only in-frame clones and leaves some out. The table lists under 200,000 clones, 85% to 95% of them singletons. Findings and limits, study-wide: On average, CD8+ T cells showed a greater number of expanded clones than CD4+. Among the lowest peripheral clonal expansion occurred in 0.1-3.0 mg/kg partial responders.

This CDR3 region has 14 residues. V lost 5 bases and J lost 1; bases outside the gene matches: 2. Germline V gene lookup returns CDR1 SGHNT and CDR2 YYREEE (reference sequence). A remark on this clone: Its specificity is unknown.

Sequences were derived from CD4+ or CD8+ T cells sorted from blood, sampled in a trial of the OX40 agonist ivuxolimab. This sequence was found in an adult with an advanced solid tumor such as melanoma, head and neck, liver or kidney cancer. The V gene is TRBV5-4, the J gene TRBJ2-2; TRBD1 matches 7 bases. The CDR3 sequence is CASRWTGNTGELFF. The DNA for the CDR3 is TGTGCCAGCAGATGGACAGGGAACACCGGGGAGCTGTTTTTT.